This T cell receptor beta chain was recorded in a study of T cells in Graves' hyperthyroidism and ophthalmopathy. About the study: Peripheral blood was obtained at initial diagnosis, preceding any treatment.

Regarding the study as a whole: Peripheral blood also featured most of the thyroid clonotypes expanded above 0.001.

Regions amplified from RNA transcripts were the TCR beta CDR3 regions. The HTBI primer set served for first-round RT-PCR of the TCR CDR3. Each CDR3 protein is one row after TCRdb ran MiXCR on the multiplex PCR reads. Of 530,000 or so distinct CDR3 sequences listed, more than 15% are singletons. With regard to this clonotype: As yet, its antigen is unknown.

With 6 bases clipped from V and 5 bases from J, the junction kept 13 bases outside the gene matches. Germline CDR1 reads MNHNS; CDR2 reads SASEGT. The CDR3 is 16 amino acids. This receptor was obtained from a woman between 18 and 30 years old with Graves' ophthalmopathy. The sequencing input was blood. The rearrangement links TRBV6-1 to TRBJ2-1; TRBD2 matches at 7 bases. The CDR3 nucleotides are TGTGCCAGCAGCCCTGAGAGGTCGGGGAGGGACAATGAGCAGTTCTTC. Its translation is CASSPERSGRDNEQFF.